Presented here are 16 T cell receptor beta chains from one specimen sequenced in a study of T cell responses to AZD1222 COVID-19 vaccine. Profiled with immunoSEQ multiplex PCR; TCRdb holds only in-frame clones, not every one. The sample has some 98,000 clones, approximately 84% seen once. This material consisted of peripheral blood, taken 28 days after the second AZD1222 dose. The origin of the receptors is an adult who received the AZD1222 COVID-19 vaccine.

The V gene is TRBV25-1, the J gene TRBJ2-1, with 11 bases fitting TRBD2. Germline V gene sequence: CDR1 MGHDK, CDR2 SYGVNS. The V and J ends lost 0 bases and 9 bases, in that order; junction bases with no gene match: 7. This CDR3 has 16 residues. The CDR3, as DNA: TGTGCCAGCAGTGAATACGTACTAGCGGGAGCCGGTGAGCAGTTCTTC. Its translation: CASSEYVLAGAGEQFF.

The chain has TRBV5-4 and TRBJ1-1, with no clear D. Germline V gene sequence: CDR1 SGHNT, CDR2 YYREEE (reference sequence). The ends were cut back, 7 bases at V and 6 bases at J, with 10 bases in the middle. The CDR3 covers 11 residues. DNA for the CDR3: TGTGCCAGCGGTCTGGGAGCTGAAGCTTTCTTT. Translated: CASGLGAEAFF.

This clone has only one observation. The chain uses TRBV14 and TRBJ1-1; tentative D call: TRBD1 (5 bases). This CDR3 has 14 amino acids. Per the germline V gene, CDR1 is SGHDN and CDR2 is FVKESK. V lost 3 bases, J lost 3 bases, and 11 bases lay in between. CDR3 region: CASSHLGGDTEAFF. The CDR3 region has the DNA TGTGCCAGCAGCCACCTGGGGGGGGACACTGAAGCTTTCTTT.

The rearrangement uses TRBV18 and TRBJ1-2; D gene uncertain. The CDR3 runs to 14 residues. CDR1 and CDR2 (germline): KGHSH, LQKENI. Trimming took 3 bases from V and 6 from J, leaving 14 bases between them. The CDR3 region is CASSPLQSINGYTF. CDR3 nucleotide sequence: TGTGCCAGCTCACCTTTACAGAGCATTAATGGCTACACCTTC. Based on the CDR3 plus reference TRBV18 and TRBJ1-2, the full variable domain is NAGVMQNPRHLVRRRGQEARLRCSPMKGHSHVYWYRQLPEEGLKFMVYLQKENIIDESGMPKERFSAEFPKEGPSILRIQQVVRGDSAAYFCASSPLQSINGYTFGSGTRLTVV.

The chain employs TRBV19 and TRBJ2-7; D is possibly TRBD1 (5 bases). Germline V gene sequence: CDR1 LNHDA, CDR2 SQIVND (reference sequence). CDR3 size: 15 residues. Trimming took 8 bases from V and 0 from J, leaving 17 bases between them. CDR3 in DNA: TGTGCCAGTCGTGCCCAGGGTGCGAGCTCCTACGAGCAGTACTTC. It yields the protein CASRAQGASSYEQYF.

The CDR3 region is CASSSWLGVPTGELFF. The CDR3 DNA follows: TGTGCCAGCAGCTCGTGGTTGGGGGTCCCCACCGGGGAGCTGTTTTTT. The chain uses TRBV5-4 and TRBJ2-2; D may be TRBD1 or TRBD2 (5 bases each). This CDR3 has 16 amino acids. V was trimmed by 3 bases and J by 4 bases, leaving 16 bases between them. In germline, CDR1 is SGHNT, CDR2 YYREEE (reference sequence).

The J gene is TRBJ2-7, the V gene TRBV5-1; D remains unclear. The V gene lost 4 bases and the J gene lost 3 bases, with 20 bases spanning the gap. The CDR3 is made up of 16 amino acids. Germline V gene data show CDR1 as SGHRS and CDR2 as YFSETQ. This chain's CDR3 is CASSEDPSRSHYEQYF. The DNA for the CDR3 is TGCGCCAGCAGCGAGGACCCTAGTCGCTCTCACTACGAGCAGTACTTC.

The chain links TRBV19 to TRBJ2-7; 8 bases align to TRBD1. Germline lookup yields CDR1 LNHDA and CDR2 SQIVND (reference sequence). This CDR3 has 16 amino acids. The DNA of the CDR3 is TGTGCTACTAGTAGTTCGGGCAGGGGGCACCCCGACGAGCAGTACTTC. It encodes CATSSSGRGHPDEQYF.

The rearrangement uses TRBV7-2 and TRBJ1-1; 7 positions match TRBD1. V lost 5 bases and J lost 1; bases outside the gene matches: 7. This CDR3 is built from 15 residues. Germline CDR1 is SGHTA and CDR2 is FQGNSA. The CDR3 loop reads CASSTQQGRNTEAFF. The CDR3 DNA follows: TGTGCCAGCAGCACCCAACAGGGGAGGAACACTGAAGCTTTCTTT.

The CDR3 reads CASSLAGSSPGELFF. As DNA, the CDR3 is TGTGCCAGCAGCTTGGCCGGCAGTTCCCCCGGGGAGCTGTTTTTT. The chain recombines TRBV5-4 with TRBJ2-2, with D unclear. The CDR3 spans 15 residues. With 0 bases removed from V and 6 bases from J, the gap between germline ends came to 12 bases. Germline V gives CDR1 SGHNT, CDR2 YYREEE (reference sequence).

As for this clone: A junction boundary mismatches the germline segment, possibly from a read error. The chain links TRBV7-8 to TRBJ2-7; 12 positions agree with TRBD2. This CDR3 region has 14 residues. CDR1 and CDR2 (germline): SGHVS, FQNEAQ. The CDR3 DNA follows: TGTGCCAGCAGCTTAGACCGGTGGACTAGCGGGACCCTTTTC. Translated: CASSLDRWTSGTLF. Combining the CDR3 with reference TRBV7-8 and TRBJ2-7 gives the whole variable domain GAGVSQSPRYKVAKRGQDVALRCDPISGHVSLFWYQQALGQGPEFLTYFQNEAQLDKSGLPSDRFFAERPEGSVSTLKIQRTQQEDSAVYLCASSLDRWTSGTLFGPGTRLTVT.

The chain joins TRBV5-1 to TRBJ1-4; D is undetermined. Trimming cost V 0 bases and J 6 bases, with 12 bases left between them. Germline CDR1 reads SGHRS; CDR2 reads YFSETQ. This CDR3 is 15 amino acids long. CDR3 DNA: TGCGCCAGCAGCTTGGCCGCAGGCCTAGATGAAAAACTGTTTTTT. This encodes CASSLAAGLDEKLFF.

DNA of the CDR3: TGTGCCAGCAGCCTCCGGGGAGTGGATACGCAGTATTTT. Translated: CASSLRGVDTQYF. V usage is TRBV5-6 and J usage is TRBJ2-3; a weak D match, TRBD2 (5 bases). Germline-derived CDR1 and CDR2 are SGHDT and YYEEEE. There are 13 residues in the CDR3. The V and J ends lost 4 bases and 6 bases respectively, with 12 bases between them.

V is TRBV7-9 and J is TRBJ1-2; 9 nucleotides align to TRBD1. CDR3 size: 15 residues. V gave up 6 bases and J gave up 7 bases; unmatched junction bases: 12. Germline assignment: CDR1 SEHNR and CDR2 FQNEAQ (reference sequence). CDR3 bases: TGTGCCAGCAGTTTTCAGGGGACAGGGACATCTGGCTACACCTTC. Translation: CASSFQGTGTSGYTF.

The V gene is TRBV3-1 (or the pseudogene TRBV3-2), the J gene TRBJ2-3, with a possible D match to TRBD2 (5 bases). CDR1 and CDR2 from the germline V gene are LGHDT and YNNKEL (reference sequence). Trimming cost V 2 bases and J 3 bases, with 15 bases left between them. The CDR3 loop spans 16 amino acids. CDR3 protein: CASSQKSGVETDTQYF. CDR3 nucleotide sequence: TGTGCCAGCAGCCAAAAGAGCGGAGTAGAGACAGATACGCAGTATTTT.

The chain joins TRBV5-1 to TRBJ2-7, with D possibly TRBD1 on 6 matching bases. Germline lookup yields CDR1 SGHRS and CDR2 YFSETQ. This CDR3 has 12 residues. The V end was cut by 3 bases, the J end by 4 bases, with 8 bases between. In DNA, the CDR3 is TGCGCCAGCAGCTACGACAGGTACGAGCAGTACTTC. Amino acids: CASSYDRYEQYF.